This T cell receptor (beta chain) originates from a study of blood T cell repertoires in COVID-19. Sequencing used immunoSEQ multiplex PCR; TCRdb keeps in-frame clones, though not all of them. The table includes 140,000 or so clones, roughly 81% detected once. Germline CDR1 reads SQVTM; CDR2 reads ANQGSEA. V lost 4 bases to trimming and J lost 0 bases, with 9 bases between them. The CDR3 is 14 amino acids. Individuals aged about 18 to 90 years were recruited from about two dozen US areas. Each participant's cohort was designated according to participant-reported clinical history. The V call is TRBV29-1, the J call TRBJ2-2; D call uncertain. The receptor was derived from a woman aged 50 to 60 with acute COVID-19. Source material: PBMCs or T cells enriched from blood (not recorded which). DNA of the CDR3: TGCAGCGTTGGTCGAACGGCGAACACCGGGGAGCTGTTTTTT. It is translated as CSVGRTANTGELFF.